These 4 T cell receptor beta chains share one sample of origin, sequenced in a study of control samples from healthy donors and cancer patients. Some clones are missing from TCRdb's copy, which holds only in-frame ones; the method was immunoSEQ multiplex PCR. This table holds 75,000 to 80,000 clones, 89% found once. Sequenced: PBMCs. The receptors shown here come from a woman aged 50 to 65 with colorectal cancer.

This chain uses TRBV19 with TRBJ2-1; possible D gene TRBD2, 7 bases. V was shortened by 1 base and J by 0 bases, with 13 bases between the two germline ends. This CDR3 comprises 17 residues. Germline CDR1 reads LNHDA; CDR2 reads SQIVND (reference sequence). CDR3 amino acids: CASSIAGGLSSYNEQFF. Here the CDR3 DNA reads TGTGCCAGTAGTATAGCGGGGGGCCTGAGCTCCTACAATGAGCAGTTCTTC.

This clone showed up just once. V usage is TRBV3-1 (or the pseudogene TRBV3-2) and J usage is TRBJ1-6, with D possibly TRBD1 on 5 matching bases. This CDR3 has 15 residues. Germline V gene lookup returns CDR1 LGHDT and CDR2 YNNKEL (reference sequence). V lost 0 bases and J 8 bases, leaving 11 bases between the germline ends. CDR3 sequence (DNA): TGTGCCAGCAGCCAAGAGGGGGTTTCTTATTCACCCCTCCACTTT. Translated: CASSQEGVSYSPLHF.

V usage is TRBV6-2 or TRBV6-3 and J usage is TRBJ1-1, with TRBD1 as a possible D gene (6 bases). The CDR3 covers 15 residues. Germline lookup yields CDR1 MNHEY and CDR2 SVGEGT. Deletions cut 2 bases from V and 10 bases from J, with 20 bases between. The CDR3 nucleotides read TGTGCCAGCAGTTACCCAGGGACATTTATCCGGCGAGCTTTCTTT. Its protein product is CASSYPGTFIRRAFF.

This rearrangement joins TRBV7-2 to TRBJ2-3; TRBD1 matches at 7 bases. This CDR3 has 14 amino acids. The germline V gene has CDR1 SGHTA and CDR2 FQGNSA. Trimming cost V 5 bases and J 3 bases; bases outside gene matches: 5. CDR3 loop: CASSQRQGTDTQYF. CDR3 DNA sequence: TGTGCCAGCAGCCAACGACAGGGTACAGATACGCAGTATTTT. The whole variable domain, filled in from reference TRBV7-2 and TRBJ2-3, reads GAGVSQSPSNKVTEKGKDVELRCDPISGHTALYWYRQSLGQGLEFLIYFQGNSAPDKSGLPSDRFSAERTGGSVSTLTIQRTQQEDSAVYLCASSQRQGTDTQYFGPGTRLTVL.